A selection of T cell receptor beta chains follows, all from one sample in a study of T cell responses to AZD1222 COVID-19 vaccine. Libraries were prepared by immunoSEQ multiplex PCR; TCRdb keeps only in-frame clonotypes and omits some of them. The sample lists fewer than 150,000 clones; approximately 90% were seen once. The sequences come from peripheral blood, collected 28 days after the second AZD1222 dose. These receptors originate from an adult who received the AZD1222 COVID-19 vaccine. Both conserved end residues are part of each CDR3. A D gene is named only where the DNA matches it firmly. Clone size is given for some rows only: seen once, a few or many times, or a class if the clone is expanded.

TRBD1	TRBJ2-7	TRBV6-5	.	TGTGCCAGCAGTTCTACCGGGACAGGGTCCTACGAGCAGTACTTC	CASSSTGTGSYEQYF
TRBD1	TRBJ1-6	TRBV24-1	.	TGTGCCACCAGAAGGGACAGGAATTCACCCCTCCACTTT	CATRRDRNSPLHF
.	TRBJ2-5	TRBV6-5	.	TGTGCCAGCAGTTACCACCGCAGGGGGCGGGGGGAGACCCAGTACTTC	CASSYHRRGRGETQYF
.	TRBJ1-2	TRBV7-2	.	TGTGCCAGCAGCCCAGCTAACTATGGCTACACCTTC	CASSPANYGYTF
TRBD1	TRBJ2-2	TRBV18	.	TGTGCCAGCTCACCCTCAGGGACAGCGAACACCGGGGAGCTGTTTTTT	CASSPSGTANTGELFF
TRBD2	TRBJ2-7	TRBV2	.	TGTGCCAGCAGTGAACGGGAGGGCCTCCGTCGCTCCTACGAGCAGTACTTC	CASSEREGLRRSYEQYF
.	TRBJ1-2	TRBV29-1	.	TGCAGCGTTAATCCCGGGGTTGGCTACACCTTC	CSVNPGVGYTF
.	TRBJ2-3	TRBV4-1	.	TGCGCCAGCAGCCAAGTGTCATACGGGACCGGGGGCACAGATACGCAGTATTTT	CASSQVSYGTGGTDTQYF
TRBD1	TRBJ1-6	TRBV27	.	TGTGCCAGCAGTTCAGACCGACGGGACAGGGGGATTCGGTCACCCCTCCACTTT	CASSSDRRDRGIRSPLHF
TRBD2	TRBJ2-3	TRBV4-1	.	TGCGCCAGCAGCCGGACTAGCGGGGGGAGCACAGATACGCAGTATTTT	CASSRTSGGSTDTQYF
.	TRBJ2-7	TRBV6-2/TRBV6-3	.	TGTGCCAGCAGTTACTTGGGACCCGCCTACGAGCAGTACTTC	CASSYLGPAYEQYF
.	TRBJ1-5	TRBV28	.	TGTGCCAGCAGCTCTTACCCCCAGCATTTT	CASSSYPQHF
.	TRBJ1-1	TRBV10-3	.	TGTGCCATCAGTGATGGAGGTCGGGGGAACACTGAAGCTTTCTTT	CAISDGGRGNTEAFF
TRBD1	TRBJ1-5	TRBV30	.	TGTGCCTCCACCGGGACAGGTGGCAATCAGCCCCAGCATTTT	CASTGTGGNQPQHF
.	TRBJ2-1	TRBV6-2/TRBV6-3	.	TGTGCCAGCAGTTACGATCCCCTCAACGGGGAGCAGTTCTTC	CASSYDPLNGEQFF
.	TRBJ2-7	TRBV4-1	.	TGCGCCAGCAGCCCCCGCAGGGGCTACGAGCAGTACTTC	CASSPRRGYEQYF
TRBD2	TRBJ2-3	TRBV24-1	.	TGTGCCACCAGTGAGCGGACTAGCAGATTCACAGATACGCAGTATTTT	CATSERTSRFTDTQYF
TRBD1	TRBJ2-2	TRBV10-3	.	TGTGCCATCAGCCCTTTGGGACAGGGGCTTAAGGAGCTGTTTTTT	CAISPLGQGLKELFF
TRBD2	TRBJ2-7	TRBV4-1	.	TGCGCCAGCAGAATAAGCGGGGGGAACTACGAGCAGTACTTC	CASRISGGNYEQYF
.	TRBJ2-7	TRBV5-1	.	TGCGCCAGCAGCTTGGATGGGGGTCCGGGCGAGCAGTACTTC	CASSLDGGPGEQYF
TRBD1	TRBJ2-7	TRBV27	.	TGTGCCAGCAGTTTACAACAGGGGAGCTCCTACGAGCAGTACTTC	CASSLQQGSSYEQYF
.	TRBJ2-7	TRBV6-2/TRBV6-3	.	TGTGCCAGCAGTCGGCGGGGCTCCTACGAGCAGTACTTC	CASSRRGSYEQYF
.	TRBJ2-1	TRBV30	.	TGTGCCTGGAGGAGGGGTGGTGGCTCCTACAATGAGCAGTTCTTC	CAWRRGGGSYNEQFF
.	TRBJ2-7	TRBV11-2	.	TGTGCCAGCAGCTTAGAACTAGCCCCCATTGAGCAGTACTTC	CASSLELAPIEQYF
.	TRBJ1-1	TRBV15	.	TGTGCCACCAGCAGAGGGCTCATGAACACTGAAGCTTTCTTT	CATSRGLMNTEAFF
TRBD1	TRBJ1-2	TRBV5-8	.	TGTGCCAGCAGCCGGGGACAGAACTATGGCTACACCTTC	CASSRGQNYGYTF
TRBD1	TRBJ2-2	TRBV13	.	TGTGCCAGCAGCTCGGGACAGGGAACCGGGGAGCTGTTTTTT	CASSSGQGTGELFF
.	TRBJ2-5	TRBV5-4	.	TGTGCCAGCAGCTTGGACCAAGGGGGGACCCAGTACTTC	CASSLDQGGTQYF
TRBD1	TRBJ1-6	TRBV5-4	.	TGTGCCAGCAGCCGGGGGACAGGGAGGGCCGATTCACCCCTCCACTTT	CASSRGTGRADSPLHF
TRBD1	TRBJ1-5	TRBV6-2/TRBV6-3	once	TGTGCCAGCAGTCCAGGAGACAGGGGGCAAGGTCAGCCCCAGCATTTT	CASSPGDRGQGQPQHF
.	TRBJ2-1	TRBV20-1	.	TGCAGTGCTAGTCTGTGGGAGAGGGATAATGAGCAGTTCTTC	CSASLWERDNEQFF
TRBD1	TRBJ2-3	TRBV28	.	TGTGCCAGCCGAGGGGGCAGGGGGAGCACAGATACGCAGTATTTT	CASRGGRGSTDTQYF
.	TRBJ1-1	TRBV28	.	TGTGCCAGCATCCGTGGGGGGGACACTGAAGCTTTCTTT	CASIRGGDTEAFF
TRBD2	TRBJ2-5	TRBV5-1	.	TGCGCCAGCACGAAGACTAGCGGGATGGAGACCCAGTACTTC	CASTKTSGMETQYF
.	TRBJ1-6	TRBV11-3	once	TGTGCCAGCAGCTTCCAGGGTGCAAATTCACCCCTCCACTTT	CASSFQGANSPLHF
TRBD2	TRBJ2-5	TRBV10-2	.	TGCGCCAGCAGTGAGAGGGGACTAGCGGGACAAGAGACCCAGTACTTC	CASSERGLAGQETQYF
.	TRBJ1-2	TRBV5-4	once	TGTGCCAGCAGCGCCCAAGGGGGACAACATGGCTACACCTTC	CASSAQGGQHGYTF
.	TRBJ1-2	TRBV9	.	TGTGCCAGCAGCCCCCGGGACGTTAGGAGCTACACCTTC	CASSPRDVRSYTF
.	TRBJ2-7	TRBV7-3	.	TGTGCCAGCAGCTTATCTCCTAGCGTGGTAGGCGAGCAGTACTTC	CASSLSPSVVGEQYF
.	TRBJ2-7	TRBV6-5	.	TGTGCCAGCAGTTTTGGGGACGAGCAGTACTTC	CASSFGDEQYF
.	TRBJ1-1	TRBV11-2	.	TGTGCCAGCAGCTTCCTAGGGGCCGGAGAAGGAGCTTTCTTT	CASSFLGAGEGAFF
.	TRBJ2-5	TRBV6-5	.	TGTGCCAGCTCCCAAGGGGAGACCCAGTACTTC	CASSQGETQYF